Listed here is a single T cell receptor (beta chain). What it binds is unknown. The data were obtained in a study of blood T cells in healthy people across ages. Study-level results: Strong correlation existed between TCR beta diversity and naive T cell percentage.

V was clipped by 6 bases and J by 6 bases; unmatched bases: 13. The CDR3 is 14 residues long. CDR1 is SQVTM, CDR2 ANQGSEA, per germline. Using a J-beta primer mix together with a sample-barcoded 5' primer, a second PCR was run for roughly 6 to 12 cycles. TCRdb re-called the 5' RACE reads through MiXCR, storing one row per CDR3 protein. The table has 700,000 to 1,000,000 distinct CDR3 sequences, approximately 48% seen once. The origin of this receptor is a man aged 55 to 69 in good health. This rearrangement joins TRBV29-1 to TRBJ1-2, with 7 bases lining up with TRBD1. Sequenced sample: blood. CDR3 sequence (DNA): TGCAGCGTCCCGGCGGGGAGGGGGCTGGATGGCTACACCTTC. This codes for CSVPAGRGLDGYTF.